The next 23 T cell receptor beta chains were all read from a single sample in a study of blood T cell repertoires in COVID-19 (dated by TCRdb to about 2020). Libraries were constructed by the immunoSEQ multiplex PCR assay. Here the immuneACCESS table is served through TCRdb, limited to in-frame sequences with V and J called. Missing clones are a known gap in these copies; in checked studies unresolved V genes cover under half, and the rest lacks a known reason. The sample table lists some 240,000 clones, around 84% of them with a count of one. Around 3.9% of the sample is in the top ten clones. Sequencing input: PBMCs or T cells enriched from blood (not recorded which). The receptors derive from a man aged 25 to 40 with acute COVID-19.

The chain joins TRBV9 to TRBJ2-5, with 7 positions matching TRBD2. Germline V gene lookup returns CDR1 SGDLS and CDR2 YYNGEE. Losses at the gene ends were 3 bases for V and 2 bases for J; bases not matched to a gene: 10. The CDR3 covers 16 residues. CDR3 DNA: TGTGCCAGCAGCGCTCCCTTGGGGAGGGCTCAAGAGACCCAGTACTTC. Protein sequence: CASSAPLGRAQETQYF.

The gene calls are TRBV6-5 and TRBJ1-4; D may be TRBD1 (5 bases). The CDR3 loop spans 15 amino acids. Per the germline V gene, CDR1 is MNHEY and CDR2 is SVGAGI. V shed 4 bases and J shed 8 bases, with 17 bases lying between them. CDR3 coding DNA: TGTGCCAGCAGTTTGACCGACAGCTCTTGGGAAAAACTGTTTTTT. Translation gives CASSLTDSSWEKLFF.

The chain carries TRBV3-1 (or the pseudogene TRBV3-2) and TRBJ2-5; 16 bases fit TRBD2. Germline values: CDR1 LGHDT, CDR2 YNNKEL (reference sequence). The ends lost 0 bases at V and 5 bases at J; junction bases unmatched: 3. The CDR3 sequence is 17 residues long. CDR3 nucleotides: TGTGCCAGCAGCCAAGAGGGACTAGCGGGAGGGAAGGAGACCCAGTACTTC. This codes for CASSQEGLAGGKETQYF.

The chain couples TRBV2 to TRBJ2-1, with D possibly being TRBD2 (5 bases). Trimming took off 4 bases at V and 2 bases at J, with 12 bases between the two ends. Germline V CDR1 and CDR2: SNHLY, FYNNEI. The CDR3 is made up of 15 amino acids. The CDR3 region is CASSARGKPYNEQFF. The CDR3 coding sequence is TGTGCCAGCAGTGCCCGGGGTAAACCCTACAATGAGCAGTTCTTC.

The chain links TRBV27 to TRBJ1-1; 7 nucleotides align to TRBD1. This CDR3 region has 16 residues. Germline assignment: CDR1 MNHEY and CDR2 SMNVEV (reference sequence). V lost 3 bases and J lost 0; bases outside the gene matches: 7. The CDR3 loop is CASSFYRGGVNTEAFF. The CDR3 nucleotides read TGTGCCAGCAGTTTCTACAGGGGTGGGGTGAACACTGAAGCTTTCTTT.

The chain combines TRBV7-3 with TRBJ2-1; 9 nucleotides align to TRBD2. The trim removed 6 bases at V and 6 bases at J, leaving 9 bases unmatched. The CDR3 sequence is 15 residues long. Germline CDR1 is SGHTA and CDR2 is FQGTGA. The CDR3 DNA sequence: TGTGCCAGCAGGTTGGCGGGAGGGAAGGGCAATGAGCAGTTCTTC. Encoded protein: CASRLAGGKGNEQFF.

A word on this clone: The junction does not match germline at one end; this may be a read error. The chain employs TRBV7-7 and TRBJ1-4; D call uncertain. The CDR3 consists of 15 residues. Germline loops: CDR1 SSHAT, CDR2 FNYEAQ (reference sequence). CDR3 sequence (DNA): TGTGCTAGCAGCTTAGGGATCGGAGAAAATGAAAAACTGTTTTTT. Translated, it gives CASSLGIGENEKLFF.

The CDR3 region has the DNA TGCGCCAGCAGCTTGTACTCCGGGGAGCTGTTTTTT. Encoded protein: CASSLYSGELFF. The J gene is TRBJ2-2, the V gene TRBV5-1; no firm D call. Per germline, CDR1 SGHRS and CDR2 YFSETQ. Trimming left V 1 base short and J 6 bases short, with 4 bases between. The CDR3 is 12 amino acids. The full variable domain, completed using reference TRBV5-1 and TRBJ2-2, is KAGVTQTPRYLIKTRGQQVTLSCSPISGHRSVSWYQQTPGQGLQFLFEYFSETQRNKGNFPGRFSGRQFSNSRSEMNVSTLELGDSALYLCASSLYSGELFFGEGSRLTVL.

The chain joins TRBV19 to TRBJ1-5; D remains ambiguous. V lost 3 bases to trimming and J lost 3 bases, with 6 bases between them. This CDR3 spans 13 amino acids. The V gene's germline CDR1 is LNHDA and CDR2 SQIVND (reference sequence). The CDR3 nucleotides are TGTGCCAGTAGTATCGGTTACAATCAGCCCCAGCATTTT. Protein sequence: CASSIGYNQPQHF.

The CDR3 coding sequence is TGTGCCAGCAGTACCCTTGGGAGTCGCGCGGTTGAGCAGTTCTTC. Translating it yields CASSTLGSRAVEQFF. This chain uses TRBV6-2 or TRBV6-3 with TRBJ2-1, with D possibly matching TRBD2 (5 bases). The V end was cut by 5 bases, the J end by 9 bases, with 20 bases between. Germline V gene sequence: CDR1 MNHEY, CDR2 SVGEGT. This CDR3 comprises 15 residues.

This clone occurred once. The V call is TRBV24-1, the J call TRBJ2-5; the D is unclear. Germline V gives CDR1 KGHDR, CDR2 SFDVKD. V was trimmed by 4 bases and J by 8 bases, leaving 10 bases between them. The CDR3 loop spans 12 amino acids. Written as DNA, the CDR3 is TGTGCCACCAGTGACGCCGGTAGAACCCAGTACTTC. This encodes CATSDAGRTQYF.

The chain joins TRBV6-4 to TRBJ1-6, with TRBD1 identical over 9 bases. CDR3 length: 13 residues. Trimming at V came to 10 bases and at J to 7 bases, leaving 5 bases not matched to a gene. Germline CDR1 reads MRHNA; CDR2 reads SNTAGT. The CDR3 region is CATSGTGNSPLHF. The CDR3 DNA follows: TGTGCCACCTCCGGGACAGGGAATTCACCCCTCCACTTT.

This clone occurred once. The DNA of the CDR3 is TGCAGCGTTGAAGGGGGCAGGGTTACTGAAGCTTTCTTT. The encoded protein is CSVEGGRVTEAFF. The chain is built from TRBV29-1 and TRBJ1-1; TRBD1 might be the D (5 bases). The length of the CDR3 is 13 residues. CDR1 is SQVTM, CDR2 ANQGSEA, per germline. Trimming stripped 1 base from V and 5 bases from J, with 11 bases between.

This chain links TRBV6-5 with TRBJ2-1, with D possibly matching TRBD2 (6 bases). In germline, CDR1 is MNHEY, CDR2 SVGAGI. Deletions cut 7 bases from V and 2 bases from J, with 15 bases between. The CDR3 has 15 residues. The CDR3 protein is CASIYSGGAYNEQFF. The CDR3 DNA sequence: TGTGCCAGCATCTATAGCGGAGGAGCCTACAATGAGCAGTTCTTC.

This rearrangement joins TRBV7-9 to TRBJ1-2, with D possibly being TRBD1 (6 bases). Trimming left V 3 bases short and J 2 bases short, with 7 bases between. This CDR3 contains 13 residues. Germline assignment: CDR1 SEHNR and CDR2 FQNEAQ (reference sequence). The CDR3 sequence: CASSFGGNYGYTF. The DNA of the CDR3 is TGTGCCAGCAGCTTTGGGGGCAACTATGGCTACACCTTC. Using reference TRBV7-9 and TRBJ1-2 for the parts outside the CDR3, the full variable domain is DTGVSQNPRHKITKRGQNVTFRCDPISEHNRLYWYRQTLGQGPEFLTYFQNEAQLEKSRLLSDRFSAERPKGSFSTLEIQRTEQGDSAMYLCASSFGGNYGYTFGSGTRLTVV.

This chain joins TRBV27 and TRBJ2-2, with TRBD1 matching 7 bases. The CDR3 length is 12 residues. V was pared by 5 bases and J by 8 bases, with 2 bases of the junction left unmatched. CDR1 and CDR2 from the germline V gene are MNHEY and SMNVEV (reference sequence). The CDR3 region is CASSHRGGELFF. The CDR3, as DNA: TGTGCCAGCAGTCACAGGGGAGGGGAGCTGTTTTTT.

V gene TRBV13 combines with J gene TRBJ2-3; no clear D gene. Germline loops: CDR1 PRHDT, CDR2 FYEKMQ (reference sequence). This CDR3 has 11 amino acids. The V gene lost 2 bases and the J gene lost 5 bases, with 2 bases spanning the gap. The CDR3 DNA follows: TGTGCCAGCAGCTTACTAGATACGCAGTATTTT. Residues: CASSLLDTQYF.

The chain uses TRBV19 and TRBJ2-5; 13 nucleotides align to TRBD2. Germline CDR1 and CDR2: LNHDA and SQIVND (reference sequence). V shed 1 base and J 7 bases; nucleotides not matched to a gene: 12. CDR3 length: 18 amino acids. The DNA of the CDR3 is TGTGCCAGTAGTATAGGGCGGTTGGGGACTAGCGGGATGGGGACCCAGTACTTC. As protein: CASSIGRLGTSGMGTQYF. Using reference TRBV19 and TRBJ2-5 for the parts outside the CDR3, the full variable domain is DGGITQSPKYLFRKEGQNVTLSCEQNLNHDAMYWYRQDPGQGLRLIYYSQIVNDFQKGDIAEGYSVSREKKESFPLTVTSAQKNPTAFYLCASSIGRLGTSGMGTQYFGPGTRLLVL.

The J gene is TRBJ2-3, the V gene TRBV5-1, with D maybe TRBD1 (5 bases). The CDR3 covers 13 residues. Germline CDR1 is SGHRS and CDR2 is YFSETQ. V lost 5 bases to trimming and J lost 2 bases, with 9 bases between them. Here the CDR3 reads CASSKGPTDTQYF. The DNA of the CDR3 is TGCGCCAGCAGTAAGGGGCCCACAGATACGCAGTATTTT.

CDR3: CASSYLPPTRTEAFF. In nucleotides, the CDR3 is TGTGCCAGCAGTTACCTACCCCCGACAAGAACCGAAGCTTTCTTT. V is TRBV6-5 and J is TRBJ1-1; D gene ambiguous. CDR1 and CDR2 from the germline V gene are MNHEY and SVGAGI. V was pared by 2 bases and J by 8 bases, with 18 bases between. This CDR3 spans 15 amino acids.

This clone was picked up one time. One end of the junction is discordant with germline, which a read error may explain. The rearrangement links TRBV5-1 to TRBJ1-1; 7 bases align to TRBD1. The CDR3 extends over 14 amino acids. Germline V gene data show CDR1 as SGHRS and CDR2 as YFSETQ. The CDR3 nucleotides read TGTGCCAGCAGCTGGGACTCAGGGGGCACTGAAGCTTTCTTT. Amino acid sequence: CASSWDSGGTEAFF.

This chain uses TRBV6-2 or TRBV6-3 with TRBJ1-5; a weak D match, TRBD1 (6 bases). The V gene lost 0 bases and the J gene lost 7 bases, with 13 bases spanning the gap. The CDR3 is made up of 15 amino acids. Germline loops: CDR1 MNHEY, CDR2 SVGEGT. CDR3: CASSYSGHLEQPQHF. The CDR3 bases are TGTGCCAGCAGTTACTCGGGACACTTGGAGCAGCCCCAGCATTTT.

This chain joins TRBV5-1 and TRBJ2-2; the match to TRBD2 covers 10 bases. V shed 4 bases and J 1 base; nucleotides not matched to a gene: 1. Germline CDR1 SGHRS, CDR2 YFSETQ. The CDR3 length is 15 residues. CDR3 amino acids: CASSRLAGNTGELFF. CDR3 DNA: TGCGCCAGCAGCCGACTAGCGGGGAACACCGGGGAGCTGTTTTTT. The whole variable domain, filled in from reference TRBV5-1 and TRBJ2-2, reads KAGVTQTPRYLIKTRGQQVTLSCSPISGHRSVSWYQQTPGQGLQFLFEYFSETQRNKGNFPGRFSGRQFSNSRSEMNVSTLELGDSALYLCASSRLAGNTGELFFGEGSRLTVL.